This passage covers 31 T cell receptor beta chains from one sample sequenced in a study of cytotoxic CD8 clonotypes in ibrutinib-treated CLL (dated by TCRdb to the early 2020s). Library construction relied on the immunoSEQ multiplex PCR assay. The immuneACCESS repertoire file appears here via TCRdb, limited to in-frame rearrangements. These files lack a portion of the clones; in checked studies, under half of the deficit traces to unresolved V genes, and the cause of the others is not known. The sample table holds about 130,000 clones, of which 79% were seen once. In total, the top ten clones hold roughly 13% of the sample. What the time point label conveys for this sample: about a year on ibrutinib. This sample comprised PBMCs, obtained after 12 months of ibrutinib treatment. These receptors were obtained from a human donor with chronic lymphocytic leukemia.

The chain employs TRBV27 and TRBJ2-4; possible D gene TRBD1, 6 bases. Trimming took 6 bases from V and 1 from J, leaving 22 bases between them. The germline V gene encodes CDR1 MNHEY and CDR2 SMNVEV (reference sequence). The CDR3 length is 18 residues. CDR3 in DNA: TGTGCCAGCAGCGATACCGCCGGGACATCGCAGGCCAAAAACATTCAGTACTTC. It specifies CASSDTAGTSQAKNIQYF.

This clone has just one count. The chain combines TRBV5-4 with TRBJ2-3; weak D call: TRBD2 (6 bases). The CDR3 is 16 residues long. Germline V gene data show CDR1 as SGHNT and CDR2 as YYREEE (reference sequence). V was trimmed by 6 bases and J by 0 bases, leaving 17 bases between them. CDR3 DNA sequence: TGTGCCAGCACGAACCCAGGAGGGACCAGCACAGATACGCAGTATTTT. Protein product: CASTNPGGTSTDTQYF.

The chain uses TRBV19 and TRBJ2-7; D is possibly TRBD1 (6 bases). V was pared by 5 bases and J by 1 base, with 15 bases between. This CDR3 is built from 15 residues. CDR1 and CDR2 from the germline V gene are LNHDA and SQIVND (reference sequence). This CDR3 reads CASSRTGWYSYEQYF. CDR3 sequence (DNA): TGTGCCAGTAGTCGTACAGGGTGGTATTCCTACGAGCAGTACTTC.

The chain couples TRBV5-4 to TRBJ2-2; D unclear. The CDR3 is 16 amino acids. Trimming shortened V by 4 bases and J by 0 bases, and 13 bases separated the two germline ends. The germline gives CDR1 SGHNT, CDR2 YYREEE (reference sequence). CDR3: CASSTGPSANTGELFF. The CDR3, as DNA: TGTGCCAGCAGCACCGGACCGTCAGCGAACACCGGGGAGCTGTTTTTT.

The V call is TRBV28, the J call TRBJ2-3; D may correspond to TRBD1 or TRBD2 (5 bases each). Deletions cut 6 bases from V and 0 bases from J, with 19 bases between. CDR1 is MDHEN and CDR2 is SYDVKM in the germline V gene. The CDR3 spans 17 residues. The CDR3 reads CASRRVGLAASTDTQYF. Written as DNA, the CDR3 is TGTGCCAGCAGACGCGTGGGGCTAGCAGCTAGCACAGATACGCAGTATTTT.

The gene calls are TRBV5-1 and TRBJ1-4; D uncertain. The length of the CDR3 is 15 residues. The germline V and J ends were trimmed by 4 bases and 8 bases, with 18 bases remaining between them. Germline assignment: CDR1 SGHRS and CDR2 YFSETQ. The CDR3 nucleotides are TGCGCCAGCAGCGCCGACGGGAGCAGGCGGGAAAAACTGTTTTTT. It is translated as CASSADGSRREKLFF.

This chain connects TRBV27 to TRBJ2-5; D remains unclear. V shed 5 bases and J shed 2 bases, with 6 bases lying between them. Germline V gene lookup returns CDR1 MNHEY and CDR2 SMNVEV (reference sequence). The CDR3 totals 12 residues. The CDR3 sequence: CASSRTQETQYF. CDR3 nucleotides: TGTGCCAGCAGTCGGACGCAAGAGACCCAGTACTTC.

This rearrangement joins TRBV10-3 to TRBJ2-7; TRBD1 matches 8 bases. Germline-derived CDR1 and CDR2 are ENHRY and SYGVKD. There are 14 residues in the CDR3. V dropped 10 bases and J dropped 5; count of bases not matched to a gene: 13. The CDR3 sequence: CASRRGQVADEQYF. DNA for the CDR3: TGTGCCAGCAGGAGGGGACAGGTGGCGGACGAGCAGTACTTC.

This clone has only a few counts. This rearrangement joins TRBV18 to TRBJ2-5, with a weak D call TRBD2 (6 bases). V lost 2 bases to trimming and J lost 2 bases, with 12 bases between them. The length of the CDR3 is 15 residues. Germline CDR1 is KGHSH and CDR2 is LQKENI. The CDR3 coding sequence is TGTGCCAGCTCACCATCGTTTGCGGGGCAAGAGACCCAGTACTTC. Its translation is CASSPSFAGQETQYF.

This clone occurred once. CDR3 sequence: CASSFRGWGTDTQYF. CDR3 bases: TGTGCCAGCAGCTTCAGGGGATGGGGCACAGATACGCAGTATTTT. The chain employs TRBV7-2 and TRBJ2-3, with a weak D call TRBD1 (6 bases). The CDR3 sequence is 15 residues long. Per the germline V gene, CDR1 is SGHTA and CDR2 is FQGNSA. V lost 3 bases and J 1 base, leaving 11 bases between the germline ends.

The chain recombines TRBV6-5 with TRBJ2-1; 8 bases line up with TRBD2. There are 13 residues in the CDR3. Germline CDR1 and CDR2: MNHEY and SVGAGI. Trimming cost V 7 bases and J 1 base; bases outside gene matches: 0. DNA for the CDR3: TGTGCCAGCACTAGCGGGTCCTACAATGAGCAGTTCTTC. Protein: CASTSGSYNEQFF.

The chain recombines TRBV2 with TRBJ2-5; 9 bases fit TRBD2. The CDR3 totals 16 residues. The germline V gene encodes CDR1 SNHLY and CDR2 FYNNEI. The J segment lost 5 bases and the V segment lost 1 base, leaving 8 bases of the junction unmatched. The CDR3 coding sequence is TGTGCCAGCAGTGAAGGAGTAGCGGGAGAGAGGGAGACCCAGTACTTC. Its protein is CASSEGVAGERETQYF.

The rearrangement joins TRBV2 to TRBJ2-7, with no clear D. V was clipped by 6 bases and J by 4 bases, with 10 bases between them. Germline CDR1 reads SNHLY; CDR2 reads FYNNEI. The CDR3 totals 12 residues. DNA of the CDR3: TGTGCCAGCAGCAACCTACAATACGAGCAGTACTTC. It translates to CASSNLQYEQYF.

The rearrangement uses TRBV7-2 and TRBJ2-5; 11 bases fit TRBD2. Trimming at V came to 5 bases and at J to 3 bases, leaving 8 bases not matched to a gene. The CDR3 extends over 16 amino acids. Germline CDR1 and CDR2: SGHTA and FQGNSA. Here the CDR3 DNA reads TGTGCCAGCAGCCTCCCCCCACTAGCGGGAGAAGAGACCCAGTACTTC. Translated: CASSLPPLAGEETQYF.

The chain couples TRBV28 to TRBJ2-6; weak D call: TRBD2 (5 bases). Germline CDR1 is MDHEN and CDR2 is SYDVKM. This CDR3 is built from 18 residues. The V end lost 3 bases, the J end lost 0 bases, and 15 bases lay between the germline ends. In DNA, the CDR3 is TGTGCCAGCAGTTTCTCACCCCGGAGGCGCTCTGGGGCCAACGTCCTGACTTTC. Protein product: CASSFSPRRRSGANVLTF.

The CDR3 region is CSAQRTSGTLDEQYF. Written as DNA, the CDR3 is TGCAGCGCCCAAAGGACTAGCGGGACTCTCGACGAGCAGTACTTC. The chain employs TRBV29-1 and TRBJ2-7, with 12 nucleotides matching TRBD2. V shed 7 bases, J shed 5 bases, and the junction held 12 bases outside the gene matches. This CDR3 is built from 15 residues. The germline gives CDR1 SQVTM, CDR2 ANQGSEA.

A few counts support this clone. This sequence joins TRBV18 and TRBJ2-6; D is unresolved. CDR1 and CDR2 from the germline V gene are KGHSH and LQKENI. The CDR3 has 14 residues. The V end was cut by 4 bases, the J end by 9 bases, with 13 bases between. DNA for the CDR3: TGTGCCAGCTCACATGATAAGGTTGGCAACGTCCTGACTTTC. It is translated as CASSHDKVGNVLTF.

V gene TRBV14 combines with J gene TRBJ2-7; 11 bases are a match to TRBD2. In germline, CDR1 is SGHDN, CDR2 FVKESK. The CDR3 consists of 14 residues. The J segment lost 3 bases and the V segment lost 2 bases, leaving 0 bases of the junction unmatched. The CDR3 region has the DNA TGTGCCAGCAGCCAAACTAGCGGGAGCTACGAGCAGTACTTC. It yields the protein CASSQTSGSYEQYF.

The chain has TRBV27 and TRBJ1-2; D remains unclear. Germline V CDR1 and CDR2: MNHEY, SMNVEV (reference sequence). The length of the CDR3 is 17 residues. V gave up 10 bases and J gave up 4 bases, with 28 bases separating them. CDR3 region: CATRSRSSGSLLYGYTF. The CDR3 DNA follows: TGTGCCACAAGGAGTAGGTCGTCAGGCAGTCTCCTCTATGGCTACACCTTC.

This chain links TRBV11-2 with TRBJ2-3, with unresolved D. Deletions cut 0 bases from V and 4 bases from J, with 11 bases between. This CDR3 region has 15 residues. The germline V gene has CDR1 SGHAT and CDR2 FQNNGV. Here the CDR3 reads CASSLDSWDSDTQYF. CDR3 DNA sequence: TGTGCCAGCAGCTTAGATTCTTGGGATTCAGATACGCAGTATTTT.

V gene TRBV27 combines with J gene TRBJ2-1; 12 positions match TRBD2. CDR1 and CDR2 (germline): MNHEY, SMNVEV (reference sequence). V shed 6 bases and J 1 base; nucleotides not matched to a gene: 4. The CDR3 is made up of 16 amino acids. CDR3 amino acids: CASRSTSGRSYNEQFF. For the CDR3, the DNA is TGTGCCAGCAGGTCGACTAGCGGGAGATCCTACAATGAGCAGTTCTTC.

V usage is TRBV6-1 and J usage is TRBJ2-5; 9 bases map to TRBD2. The V segment lost 4 bases and the J segment 6 bases; nucleotides outside the gene matches: 6. Germline assignment: CDR1 MNHNS and CDR2 SASEGT. The CDR3 sequence is 14 residues long. CDR3 residues: CASSGSGSRKTQYF. In DNA, the CDR3 is TGTGCCAGCAGTGGTAGCGGGAGTAGGAAGACCCAGTACTTC.

The J gene is TRBJ1-2, the V gene TRBV14, with 9 positions matching TRBD1. CDR1 and CDR2 (germline): SGHDN, FVKESK. This CDR3 spans 16 amino acids. The V segment lost 5 bases and the J segment 3 bases; nucleotides outside the gene matches: 10. The CDR3 coding sequence is TGTGCCAGCAGCAAGTATCACCGGGACAGGGACTATGGCTACACCTTC. It codes for CASSKYHRDRDYGYTF.

In its sample, this clone was seen a few times. In nucleotides, the CDR3 is TGTGCCAGCTCACCCTTTAACAGGGGAAATGAGCAGTTCTTC. Its protein is CASSPFNRGNEQFF. The V call is TRBV18, the J call TRBJ2-1; TRBD1 matches at 7 bases. Germline trimming cut 3 bases from V and 7 bases from J; bases unmatched to any gene: 6. This CDR3 has 14 amino acids. CDR1 and CDR2 from the germline V gene are KGHSH and LQKENI. The full variable domain, its missing parts supplied by reference TRBV18 and TRBJ2-1, is NAGVMQNPRHLVRRRGQEARLRCSPMKGHSHVYWYRQLPEEGLKFMVYLQKENIIDESGMPKERFSAEFPKEGPSILRIQQVVRGDSAAYFCASSPFNRGNEQFFGPGTRLTVL.

The V gene is TRBV19, the J gene TRBJ2-5; 14 bases match TRBD2. CDR1 LNHDA and CDR2 SQIVND come from the germline V gene (reference sequence). This CDR3 spans 16 amino acids. V shed 5 bases and J 2 bases; nucleotides not matched to a gene: 4. The CDR3 DNA reads TGTGCCAGTAGTTCTGGACTAGCGGGAGGTCAAGAGACCCAGTACTTC. This translates into CASSSGLAGGQETQYF.

This clone has a single count. The rearrangement links TRBV7-2 to TRBJ2-2; D might be TRBD1 or TRBD2, each matching 5 bases. The CDR3 has 17 residues. Germline V gene sequence: CDR1 SGHTA, CDR2 FQGNSA. Trimming removed 3 bases at V and 3 bases at J, with 17 bases between. In nucleotides, the CDR3 is TGTGCCAGCAGCTTCGGTGCCCCGGGGCAGGACACCGGGGAGCTGTTTTTT. Its protein product is CASSFGAPGQDTGELFF.

The V call is TRBV7-2, the J call TRBJ1-2; D remains unclear. V shed 3 bases and J shed 0 bases, with 11 bases lying between them. Germline values: CDR1 SGHTA, CDR2 FQGNSA. The CDR3 is made up of 15 amino acids. CDR3 region: CASSFRNRPNYGYTF. As DNA, the CDR3 is TGTGCCAGCAGCTTTCGGAACCGACCTAACTATGGCTACACCTTC. Based on the CDR3 plus reference TRBV7-2 and TRBJ1-2, the full variable domain is GAGVSQSPSNKVTEKGKDVELRCDPISGHTALYWYRQSLGQGLEFLIYFQGNSAPDKSGLPSDRFSAERTGGSVSTLTIQRTQQEDSAVYLCASSFRNRPNYGYTFGSGTRLTVV.

V usage is TRBV27 and J usage is TRBJ2-2; 9 bases are shared with TRBD2. CDR3 length equals 15 residues. With V trimmed by 5 bases and J by 4 bases, 5 bases remained unmatched. Per the germline V gene, CDR1 is MNHEY and CDR2 is SMNVEV (reference sequence). CDR3 sequence reads: CASSLASGVTGELFF. CDR3 sequence (DNA): TGTGCCAGCAGTCTGGCTAGCGGGGTCACCGGGGAGCTGTTTTTT.

The count of this clone is one. The chain employs TRBV5-1 and TRBJ2-5; either TRBD1 or TRBD2 may fit D (5 bases each). V was shortened by 0 bases and J by 3 bases, with 15 bases between the two germline ends. This CDR3 region has 16 residues. Germline CDR1 is SGHRS and CDR2 is YFSETQ. The CDR3 DNA reads TGCGCCAGCAGCTTGGAGGCGGGCGAGGGGAAAGAGACCCAGTACTTC. Translating it yields CASSLEAGEGKETQYF.

The V gene is TRBV11-3, the J gene TRBJ2-3; 10 bases map to TRBD2. The CDR3 runs 16 residues. Trimming cost V 3 bases and J 2 bases; bases outside gene matches: 5. Germline-derived CDR1 and CDR2 are SGHNT and YENEEA. This chain's CDR3 is CASSFAGTSDTDTQYF. The CDR3 bases are TGTGCCAGCAGCTTCGCCGGGACTAGCGACACAGATACGCAGTATTTT.

Only a few counts were recorded for this clone. In nucleotides, the CDR3 is TGTGCCAGCAGCTTAGCAGTAGGGGCTTACGAGCAGTACTTC. Translating gives CASSLAVGAYEQYF. The V call is TRBV7-9, the J call TRBJ2-7, with a weak D call TRBD1 (5 bases). The CDR3 loop spans 14 amino acids. Deletions cut 0 bases from V and 4 bases from J, with 10 bases between. Germline assignment: CDR1 SEHNR and CDR2 FQNEAQ (reference sequence).